This T cell receptor beta chain appears in the sequencing data of a study of blood T cell repertoires in COVID-19. Study as a whole: Donors in the United States, Italy and Spain gave samples during acute or convalescent COVID-19. Sample material is recorded as cDNA or gDNA derived from T cells, B-cell-depleted T cells, or PBMCs.

Original processing notes: Researchers report that nucleated cell counts were estimated from reference gene primer amplification. Sequencing was performed with immunoSEQ multiplex PCR; in TCRdb, only in-frame clones are kept and a portion is missing. V and J calls plus clone size are reproduced from that table; the DNA served to infer D and trimming. The table includes over 75,000 clones, 85% to 90% detected once. Per germline, CDR1 SGDLS and CDR2 YYNGEE. The V and J ends lost 2 bases and 2 bases, in that order; junction bases with no gene match: 6. This CDR3 is 16 amino acids long. The source of this sequence is a human donor with active COVID-19. The donor label of this sample is uncertain. The rearrangement uses TRBV9 and TRBJ2-5, with 10 bases fitting TRBD2. Sample: peripheral blood. The CDR3 region has the DNA TGTGCCAGCAGCGTCCAAATAGCGGGGGGACAAGAGACCCAGTACTTC. Translating gives CASSVQIAGGQETQYF.